The next 25 T cell receptor beta chains were all read from a single sample in a study of OX40 agonist ivuxolimab in advanced cancers. TCRdb's table, derived via immunoSEQ multiplex PCR, lists solely in-frame clones and lacks some. The sample yields tens of thousands of clones, almost 90% seen once. The input for sequencing was CD4+ or CD8+ T cells sorted from blood, taken in a trial of the OX40 agonist ivuxolimab. The receptors originated from an adult with an advanced solid tumor such as melanoma, head and neck, liver or kidney cancer.

The chain joins TRBV19 to TRBJ2-1; no definite D call. The germline V and J ends were trimmed by 6 bases and 4 bases, with 7 bases remaining between them. The CDR3 contains 12 residues. From germline, CDR1 is LNHDA and CDR2 SQIVND (reference sequence). CDR3 coding DNA: TGTGCCAGTAGCCAACTTTACAATGAGCAGTTCTTC. It encodes CASSQLYNEQFF.

The chain carries TRBV11-3 and TRBJ2-5, with 7 positions matching TRBD1. CDR3 length: 13 residues. V was pared by 5 bases and J by 5 bases, with 5 bases of the junction left unmatched. From germline, CDR1 is SGHNT and CDR2 YENEEA. The CDR3 DNA sequence: TGTGCCAGCAGCCAGGACAGGTTGGAGACCCAGTACTTC. Protein product: CASSQDRLETQYF.

The genes are TRBV1 and TRBJ1-4. TRBV1 is labeled a pseudogene. CDR3 length: 15 amino acids. The CDR3 DNA is TGCACCAGCAGCCAAGAAACGCTGAGTTATGAAAAACTGTTTTTT. Amino acid sequence: CTSSQETLSYEKLFF.

Note on this clone: In the same sample, other DNA sequences code for this CDR3. The V and J genes are TRBV4-3 and TRBJ2-5; D is perhaps TRBD1 (5 bases). Trimming cost V 0 bases and J 3 bases, with 8 bases left between them. Germline V lookup: CDR1 LGHNA, CDR2 YSLEER. CDR3 length equals 14 residues. The CDR3 is CASSQDTGKETQYF. The CDR3 DNA follows: TGCGCCAGCAGCCAAGATACAGGTAAAGAGACCCAGTACTTC.

This chain uses TRBV14 with TRBJ1-1; no definite D call. This CDR3 comprises 13 residues. The V gene's germline CDR1 is SGHDN and CDR2 FVKESK. V was trimmed by 2 bases and J by 0 bases, leaving 4 bases between them. Written as DNA, the CDR3 is TGTGCCAGCAGCCAACAGCTGAACACTGAAGCTTTCTTT. Translation gives CASSQQLNTEAFF. Full variable domain (rest looked up from reference TRBV14 and TRBJ1-1): EAGVTQFPSHSVIEKGQTVTLRCDPISGHDNLYWYRRVMGKEIKFLLHFVKESKQDESGMPNNRFLAERTGGTYSTLKVQPAELEDSGVYFCASSQQLNTEAFFGQGTRLTVV.

The CDR3 sequence: CASSSPSGNTGELFF. For the CDR3, the DNA is TGTGCCAGCAGTTCCCCCTCGGGGAACACCGGGGAGCTGTTTTTT. V usage is TRBV28 and J usage is TRBJ2-2; D is unclear. This CDR3 is 15 amino acids long. V lost 4 bases and J lost 1, with 10 bases in between. The germline gives CDR1 MDHEN, CDR2 SYDVKM.

This clone appeared a single time. The gene calls are TRBV7-9 and TRBJ2-2, with D possibly TRBD1 on 6 matching bases. The CDR3 runs 16 residues. In germline, CDR1 is SEHNR, CDR2 FQNEAQ (reference sequence). V lost 4 bases to trimming and J lost 1 base, with 13 bases between them. CDR3 residues: CASSSTGRRNTGELFF. DNA for the CDR3: TGTGCCAGCAGCTCTACAGGGCGAAGGAACACCGGGGAGCTGTTTTTT.

J is TRBJ1-6 and V is TRBV11-2, with 7 bases fitting TRBD1. The CDR3 is 18 residues long. Germline V gene sequence: CDR1 SGHAT, CDR2 FQNNGV. V was clipped by 5 bases and J by 6 bases; unmatched bases: 16. CDR3 nucleotide sequence: TGTGCCAGCAGCCCTACCGGGACAGCTTCCCCCTTTAATTCACCCCTCCACTTT. It codes for CASSPTGTASPFNSPLHF.

The rearrangement uses TRBV29-1 and TRBJ2-1; D is unclear. The ends were cut back, 5 bases at V and 7 bases at J, with 15 bases in the middle. Per germline, CDR1 SQVTM and CDR2 ANQGSEA. This CDR3 has 13 residues. CDR3 in amino acids: CSVYLRHGNEQFF. The CDR3 DNA reads as TGCAGCGTTTACCTCCGCCATGGGAATGAGCAGTTCTTC.

This clone was recorded only once. The chain carries TRBV13 and TRBJ1-2; 8 nucleotides line up with TRBD1. The CDR3 is 16 residues long. V trimming: 1 base; J trimming: 6 bases; junction bases outside the gene matches: 10. Germline V gene lookup returns CDR1 PRHDT and CDR2 FYEKMQ (reference sequence). CDR3 DNA sequence: TGTGCCAGCAGCTTAGCCGGGGGACAGGTGGGAAATGGCTACACCTTC. It yields the protein CASSLAGGQVGNGYTF.

V gene TRBV10-3 combines with J gene TRBJ2-5; D gene ambiguous. Trimming removed 8 bases at V and 1 base at J, with 8 bases between. CDR1 and CDR2 (germline): ENHRY, SYGVKD. The CDR3 is 12 residues long. The CDR3 DNA sequence: TGTGCCATCGGGGTACGCCAAGAGACCCAGTACTTC. It specifies CAIGVRQETQYF.

The chain joins TRBV11-3 to TRBJ2-1; a possible D gene is TRBD2 (6 bases). V was cut by 5 bases and J by 3 bases, with 17 bases left in between. The germline V gene has CDR1 SGHNT and CDR2 YENEEA. The CDR3 covers 16 residues. The CDR3 region has the DNA TGTGCCAGCAGCCCCCACGGGGGAGCCCTCTACAATGAGCAGTTCTTC. It translates to CASSPHGGALYNEQFF.

The rearrangement uses TRBV11-2 and TRBJ2-1, with TRBD2 identical over 14 bases. Per germline, CDR1 SGHAT and CDR2 FQNNGV. CDR3 length: 16 residues. V lost 5 bases to trimming and J lost 9 bases; unmatched junction nucleotides: 9. CDR3 nucleotide sequence: TGTGCCAGCAGCAGACTAGCGGGAGGGTTTGGTGGTGAGCAGTTCTTC. It translates to CASSRLAGGFGGEQFF.

V usage is TRBV18 and J usage is TRBJ2-3; no clear D gene. Germline V gene data show CDR1 as KGHSH and CDR2 as LQKENI. CDR3 length: 13 amino acids. V gave up 2 bases and J gave up 6 bases, with 9 bases separating them. CDR3: CASSPGVGDTQYF. Written as DNA, the CDR3 is TGTGCCAGCTCACCAGGGGTTGGGGATACGCAGTATTTT.

The CDR3 sequence is CASISLTGGTNYGYTF. CDR3 nucleotide sequence: TGTGCCAGCATCAGCCTGACGGGGGGGACTAACTATGGCTACACCTTC. The gene calls are TRBV5-6 and TRBJ1-2, with D maybe TRBD1 (5 bases). In germline, CDR1 is SGHDT, CDR2 YYEEEE. This CDR3 has 16 residues. With 6 bases removed from V and 0 bases from J, the gap between germline ends came to 18 bases.

This rearrangement joins TRBV4-3 to TRBJ2-1, with 14 bases matching TRBD2. Germline CDR1 reads LGHNA; CDR2 reads YSLEER. CDR3 length: 18 residues. J was trimmed by 3 bases and V by 2 bases; bases with no gene match: 6. CDR3 in DNA: TGCGCCAGCAGCCAAAGGGGACTAGCGGGAGTTAACTACAATGAGCAGTTCTTC. It codes for CASSQRGLAGVNYNEQFF.

The chain joins TRBV7-8 to TRBJ2-1; D unclear. The ends were cut back, 2 bases at V and 0 bases at J, with 11 bases in the middle. Germline V gives CDR1 SGHVS, CDR2 FQNEAQ. The CDR3 spans 16 residues. CDR3 nucleotide sequence: TGTGCCAGCAGCTTAACTCACATCAGCTCCTACAATGAGCAGTTCTTC. Translating it yields CASSLTHISSYNEQFF.

In its sample, this clone was seen a few times. The gene calls are TRBV6-1 and TRBJ1-5, with D uncertain. V was trimmed by 2 bases and J by 0 bases, leaving 5 bases between them. The CDR3 length is 14 residues. Germline V gives CDR1 MNHNS, CDR2 SASEGT. The CDR3 reads CASSETYSNQPQHF. The CDR3 nucleotides read TGTGCCAGCAGTGAAACATATAGCAATCAGCCCCAGCATTTT.

The chain uses TRBV4-1 and TRBJ2-5; 14 bases match TRBD2. This CDR3 region has 18 residues. Trimming took 2 bases from V and 4 from J; bases not matched to a gene: 9. The germline V gene has CDR1 MGHRA and CDR2 YSYEKL. CDR3 region: CASSQLTSGRGVGETQYF. The CDR3 DNA follows: TGCGCCAGCAGCCAATTGACTAGCGGGAGGGGCGTCGGAGAGACCCAGTACTTC.

The rearrangement links TRBV7-2 to TRBJ1-2; 8 bases are a match to TRBD1. This CDR3 spans 13 amino acids. V shed 5 bases and J 4 bases; nucleotides not matched to a gene: 3. Germline V gene sequence: CDR1 SGHTA, CDR2 FQGNSA. CDR3 sequence (DNA): TGTGCCAGCAGCGACAGGGGCGTCTATGGCTACACCTTC. Amino acids: CASSDRGVYGYTF.

The chain couples TRBV6-5 to TRBJ1-1; D is possibly TRBD1 (5 bases). Germline V gene lookup returns CDR1 MNHEY and CDR2 SVGAGI. This CDR3 contains 14 residues. Trimming took 2 bases from V and 0 from J, leaving 7 bases between them. CDR3 protein: CASSYRGVNTEAFF. In DNA form, the CDR3 reads TGTGCCAGCAGTTACAGGGGTGTGAACACTGAAGCTTTCTTT.

The chain carries TRBV5-1 and TRBJ2-3; D is ambiguous. This CDR3 is 11 amino acids long. The V end lost 4 bases, the J end lost 9 bases, and 9 bases lay between the germline ends. Germline V gives CDR1 SGHRS, CDR2 YFSETQ. The CDR3 DNA sequence: TGCGCCAGCAGCGAAGCAATGACGCAGTATTTT. Translating gives CASSEAMTQYF.

The rearrangement links TRBV5-4 to TRBJ2-1, with D unresolved. The CDR3 has 15 amino acids. V lost 4 bases and J lost 0, with 11 bases in between. Germline V gene sequence: CDR1 SGHNT, CDR2 YYREEE (reference sequence). The CDR3 here is CASSKDRSSYNEQFF. CDR3 DNA: TGTGCCAGCAGCAAAGACCGGAGCTCCTACAATGAGCAGTTCTTC.

The chain couples TRBV5-1 to TRBJ1-1; D might be TRBD1 (5 bases). CDR1 and CDR2 (germline): SGHRS, YFSETQ. V lost 4 bases and J lost 4, with 14 bases in between. This CDR3 contains 14 residues. The CDR3 sequence is CASSPGPGSTEAFF. DNA for the CDR3: TGCGCCAGCAGCCCAGGGCCAGGGAGCACTGAAGCTTTCTTT.

The chain has TRBV5-1 and TRBJ2-3; D is uncertain. From germline, CDR1 is SGHRS and CDR2 YFSETQ. V shed 2 bases and J shed 0 bases, with 7 bases lying between them. CDR3 length: 14 residues. DNA for the CDR3: TGCGCCAGCAGCTTTCTGGGCAGCACAGATACGCAGTATTTT. Encoded protein: CASSFLGSTDTQYF.